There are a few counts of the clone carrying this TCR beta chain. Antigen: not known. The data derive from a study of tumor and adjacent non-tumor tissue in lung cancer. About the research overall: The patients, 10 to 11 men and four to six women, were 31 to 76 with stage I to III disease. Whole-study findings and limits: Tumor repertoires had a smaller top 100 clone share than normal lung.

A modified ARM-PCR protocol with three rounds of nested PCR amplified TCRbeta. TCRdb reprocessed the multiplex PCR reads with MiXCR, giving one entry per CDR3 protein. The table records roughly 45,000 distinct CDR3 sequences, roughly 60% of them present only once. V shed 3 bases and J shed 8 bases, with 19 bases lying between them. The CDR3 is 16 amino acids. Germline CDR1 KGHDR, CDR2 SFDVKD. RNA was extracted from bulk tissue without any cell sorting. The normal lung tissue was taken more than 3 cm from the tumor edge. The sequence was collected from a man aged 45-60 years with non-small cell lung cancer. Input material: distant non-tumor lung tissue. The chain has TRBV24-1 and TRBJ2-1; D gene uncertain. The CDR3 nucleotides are TGTGCCACCAGTGATGGTCCGGGCCTCAACCCCTATGAGCAGTTCTTC. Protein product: CATSDGPGLNPYEQFF.